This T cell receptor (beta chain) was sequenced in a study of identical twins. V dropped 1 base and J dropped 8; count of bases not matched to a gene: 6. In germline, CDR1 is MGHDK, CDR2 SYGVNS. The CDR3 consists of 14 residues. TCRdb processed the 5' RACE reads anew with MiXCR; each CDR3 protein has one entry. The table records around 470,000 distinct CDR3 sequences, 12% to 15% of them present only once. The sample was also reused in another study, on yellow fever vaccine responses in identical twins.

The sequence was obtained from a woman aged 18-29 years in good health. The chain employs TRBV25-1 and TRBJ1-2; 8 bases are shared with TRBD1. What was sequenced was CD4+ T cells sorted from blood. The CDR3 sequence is CASSEFRGLKGYTF. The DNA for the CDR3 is TGTGCCAGCAGTGAATTCAGGGGGCTCAAGGGCTACACCTTC.